These 10 T cell receptor beta chains came from one sample sequenced in a study of T cell repertoires in cytomegalovirus infection. TCRdb reprocessed the reads via MiXCR and lists one record per CDR3 protein. The data contain about 300,000 distinct CDR3 sequences, roughly a tenth of them singletons. Material: PBMCs. All receptors derive from a human donor in good health (CMV status not recorded). Some clones in this sample may be carry-over from other donors' samples.

V is TRBV18 and J is TRBJ2-7; 9 positions match TRBD1. This CDR3 region has 14 residues. Germline V gene data show CDR1 as KGHSH and CDR2 as LQKENI. The trim removed 2 bases at V and 6 bases at J, leaving 5 bases unmatched. For the CDR3, the DNA is TGTGCCAGCTCACCAAGGGACAGGGTCGGCGAGCAGTACGTC. It codes for CASSPRDRVGEQYV.

This clonotype was seen at least ten times. The J gene is TRBJ1-6, the V gene TRBV5-6; maybe TRBD1 (5 bases). CDR1 and CDR2 from the germline V gene are SGHDT and YYEEEE. Trimming cost V 2 bases and J 8 bases, with 17 bases left between them. This CDR3 is built from 16 residues. CDR3 residues: CASSLEQGRMDSPLHF. The CDR3 DNA sequence: TGTGCCAGCAGCTTAGAGCAGGGAAGGATGGATTCACCCCTCCACTTT.

This clonotype was picked up many times. The chain combines TRBV20-1 with TRBJ1-1; D ambiguous. V was cut by 1 base and J by 0 bases, with 9 bases left in between. Germline V lookup: CDR1 DFQATT, CDR2 SNEGSKA (reference sequence). CDR3 length equals 14 residues. CDR3 residues: CSARGRQMNTEAFF. The CDR3 region has the DNA TGCAGTGCTAGAGGGAGGCAGATGAACACTGAAGCTTTCTTT.

The chain carries TRBV5-4 and TRBJ2-7, with a possible D match to TRBD1 (5 bases). CDR3 length: 14 amino acids. Looked up from germline, CDR1 is SGHNT and CDR2 is YYREEE (reference sequence). V was pared by 0 bases and J by 3 bases, with 10 bases between. The CDR3 DNA sequence: TGTGCCAGCAGCTTGGACAGGAATGACTACGAGCAGTACTTC. Protein: CASSLDRNDYEQYF.

The chain combines TRBV28 with TRBJ1-5; weak D call: TRBD1 (5 bases). V was shortened by 6 bases and J by 1 base, with 16 bases between the two germline ends. The length of the CDR3 is 16 residues. Germline lookup yields CDR1 MDHEN and CDR2 SYDVKM. The CDR3 DNA reads TGTGCCAGCAGGGGGGGAGGCAGCTTGAGCAATCAGCCCCAGCATTTT. Encoded protein: CASRGGGSLSNQPQHF.

J is TRBJ1-2 and V is TRBV20-1; a weak D match, TRBD1 (5 bases). The germline gives CDR1 DFQATT, CDR2 SNEGSKA (reference sequence). The CDR3 is 12 residues long. The germline V and J ends were trimmed by 6 bases and 2 bases, with 10 bases remaining between them. In nucleotides, the CDR3 is TGCAGTGCCGTGGGACCGAACTATGGCTACACCTTC. Translation: CSAVGPNYGYTF.

Many counts were recorded for this clonotype. The V call is TRBV20-1, the J call TRBJ2-3; TRBD2 agrees at 11 bases. The J segment lost 7 bases and the V segment lost 1 base, leaving 10 bases of the junction unmatched. This CDR3 has 16 amino acids. Per germline, CDR1 DFQATT and CDR2 SNEGSKA (reference sequence). CDR3 nucleotides: TGCAGTGCTAGAGTCCTGACTAGCGGGACCGGGTATACGCAGTATTTT. Protein: CSARVLTSGTGYTQYF.

This clonotype was seen many times. The chain couples TRBV7-9 to TRBJ2-1; perhaps TRBD2 as D (7 bases). The V gene lost 7 bases and the J gene lost 10 bases, with 11 bases spanning the gap. Germline V gene sequence: CDR1 SEHNR, CDR2 FQNEAQ (reference sequence). The CDR3 extends over 11 amino acids. This chain's CDR3 is CASIGGTEQFF. The CDR3 DNA reads TGTGCCAGCATCGGGGGGACAGAGCAGTTCTTC.

By share of the sample, this clonotype is medium-sized (0.01 to 0.1%). This sequence joins TRBV7-2 and TRBJ2-3; 13 nucleotides match TRBD2. Germline V CDR1 and CDR2: SGHTA, FQGNSA. This CDR3 is 16 amino acids long. V trimming: 5 bases; J trimming: 1 base; junction bases outside the gene matches: 3. This chain's CDR3 is CASSRGTSGGTDTQYF. The CDR3 nucleotides read TGTGCCAGCAGCAGAGGGACTAGCGGGGGCACAGATACGCAGTATTTT.

The rearrangement joins TRBV28 to TRBJ1-2; 7 nucleotides agree with TRBD1. In germline, CDR1 is MDHEN, CDR2 SYDVKM. The trim removed 7 bases at V and 3 bases at J, leaving 11 bases unmatched. This CDR3 is built from 15 residues. The CDR3 nucleotides are TGTGCCAGCAAATCCCGGGACAGAAAGTACTATGGCTACACCTTC. Its translation is CASKSRDRKYYGYTF.